Following are 25 T cell receptor beta chains from one sample sequenced in a study of shared clonotypes between healthy human individuals. The repertoire was sequenced with immunoSEQ multiplex PCR; TCRdb's copy has only in-frame clones and lacks some. The sample shows approximately 2.4 million clones, roughly 95% of them seen only once. Source material: naive CD4+ T cells sorted from blood. The sample's subset: CD45RA+ positively selected. These receptors were collected from a man between 18 and 29 years old in good health.

This chain joins TRBV5-8 and TRBJ1-1; 9 nucleotides align to TRBD1. Germline values: CDR1 SGHTS, CDR2 YDEGEE. This CDR3 region has 20 residues. J gave up 0 bases and V 2 bases, and 17 bases lay outside the gene matches. CDR3 loop: CASSFYRTGDVGRMNTEAFF. The CDR3 region has the DNA TGTGCCAGCAGCTTTTATAGGACAGGGGATGTGGGTCGAATGAACACTGAAGCTTTCTTT.

The rearrangement uses TRBV6-5 and TRBJ2-7, with D possibly matching TRBD2 (5 bases). Germline CDR1 is MNHEY and CDR2 is SVGAGI. The length of the CDR3 is 14 residues. V shed 5 bases and J shed 3 bases, with 14 bases lying between them. CDR3 coding DNA: TGTGCCAGCAGTCTCGAGGGTAGGAGCTACGAGCAGTACTTC. Translation gives CASSLEGRSYEQYF.

The chain joins TRBV10-3 to TRBJ2-7; TRBD2 agrees at 14 bases. The CDR3 spans 16 residues. CDR1 ENHRY and CDR2 SYGVKD come from the germline V gene. The J segment lost 4 bases and the V segment lost 6 bases, leaving 8 bases of the junction unmatched. The CDR3: CAISNPGTSGSYEQYF. For the CDR3, the DNA is TGTGCCATCAGCAACCCGGGGACTAGCGGGAGTTACGAGCAGTACTTC.

In nucleotides, the CDR3 is TGTGCCTGGTCCCCGGAGGGCCCCCGCTATGGCTACACCTTC. Protein: CAWSPEGPRYGYTF. The rearrangement uses TRBV30 and TRBJ1-2; D gene ambiguous. Germline-derived CDR1 and CDR2 are GTSNPN and SVGIG (reference sequence). The CDR3 spans 14 residues. V was shortened by 5 bases and J by 4 bases, with 17 bases between the two germline ends.

The chain has TRBV6-5 and TRBJ2-3; D gene uncertain. With 4 bases removed from V and 10 bases from J, the gap between germline ends came to 15 bases. The CDR3 runs 13 residues. The germline gives CDR1 MNHEY, CDR2 SVGAGI. CDR3 region: CASSSRLESSQYF. The CDR3 DNA reads TGTGCCAGCAGTTCCCGGCTAGAGTCCTCGCAGTATTTT.

The CDR3 loop reads CASSGQGAAVTEAFF. CDR3 sequence (DNA): TGCGCCAGCAGCGGGCAGGGGGCGGCGGTAACTGAAGCTTTCTTT. The gene calls are TRBV5-1 and TRBJ1-1; 8 bases align to TRBD1. This CDR3 region has 15 residues. Germline CDR1 and CDR2: SGHRS and YFSETQ. V dropped 4 bases and J dropped 5; count of bases not matched to a gene: 10.

The rearrangement links TRBV19 to TRBJ1-3; D not certain. The CDR3 has 16 amino acids. Deletions cut 6 bases from V and 1 base from J, with 16 bases between. From germline, CDR1 is LNHDA and CDR2 SQIVND (reference sequence). The CDR3 DNA sequence: TGTGCCAGTAGAGGAGGGAAGTTGAGTTCTGGAAACACCATATATTTT. This sequence encodes CASRGGKLSSGNTIYF. The whole variable domain, remainder taken from reference TRBV19 and TRBJ1-3, is DGGITQSPKYLFRKEGQNVTLSCEQNLNHDAMYWYRQDPGQGLRLIYYSQIVNDFQKGDIAEGYSVSREKKESFPLTVTSAQKNPTAFYLCASRGGKLSSGNTIYFGEGSWLTVV.

This rearrangement joins TRBV28 to TRBJ2-6; the match to TRBD2 covers 13 bases. This CDR3 is 16 amino acids long. Per germline, CDR1 MDHEN and CDR2 SYDVKM. V shed 10 bases and J 8 bases; nucleotides not matched to a gene: 11. This CDR3 reads CATTLAGGRRTNVLTF. The CDR3 nucleotides are TGTGCCACGACACTAGCGGGGGGGCGTCGGACCAACGTCCTGACTTTC.

This clone occurred once. V gene TRBV5-1 combines with J gene TRBJ2-3; D not resolved. Per the germline V gene, CDR1 is SGHRS and CDR2 is YFSETQ. CDR3 size: 14 residues. V lost 5 bases, J lost 0 bases, and 10 bases lay in between. CDR3 sequence reads: CASSRVLSTDTQYF. CDR3 coding DNA: TGCGCCAGCAGTCGTGTGCTAAGCACAGATACGCAGTATTTT.

This chain connects TRBV27 to TRBJ1-4; no clear D gene. V was shortened by 9 bases and J by 3 bases, with 8 bases between the two germline ends. The V gene's germline CDR1 is MNHEY and CDR2 SMNVEV (reference sequence). The CDR3 covers 12 residues. The CDR3: CARTPPNEKLFF. The CDR3 DNA follows: TGTGCCAGGACCCCACCTAATGAAAAACTGTTTTTT.

The rearrangement uses TRBV7-9 and TRBJ2-5; D perhaps matches TRBD2 (5 bases). In germline, CDR1 is SEHNR, CDR2 FQNEAQ (reference sequence). Trimming pared 5 bases from V and 1 base from J, leaving 11 bases between. CDR3 size: 14 residues. The CDR3 DNA follows: TGTGCCAGCAGCCTAAGACTAAGCCAAGAGACCCAGTACTTC. Amino acid sequence: CASSLRLSQETQYF.

The chain joins TRBV10-3 to TRBJ1-5; D remains ambiguous. The germline V gene encodes CDR1 ENHRY and CDR2 SYGVKD. The CDR3 consists of 13 residues. The germline V and J ends were trimmed by 11 bases and 8 bases, with 19 bases remaining between them. In DNA, the CDR3 is TGTGCCTCGGCTGGGAGGGCTATTGAGCCCCAGCATTTT. It encodes CASAGRAIEPQHF.

On this clone: Other DNA sequences from this sample encode an identical CDR3 as well. The V gene is TRBV5-6, the J gene TRBJ2-3; D is possibly TRBD2 (6 bases). CDR1 and CDR2 (germline): SGHDT, YYEEEE. CDR3 length: 13 amino acids. Trimming removed 0 bases at V and 6 bases at J, with 8 bases between. The CDR3 DNA reads as TGTGCCAGCAGCTTGGCGGGAGCGGATACGCAGTATTTT. Translation gives CASSLAGADTQYF.

The CDR3 loop is CAIGAEILQETQYF. The CDR3 DNA follows: TGTGCCATAGGAGCGGAGATCCTCCAAGAGACCCAGTACTTC. The chain couples TRBV10-3 to TRBJ2-5; D is perhaps TRBD2 (5 bases). There are 14 residues in the CDR3. The germline V gene has CDR1 ENHRY and CDR2 SYGVKD. The ends were cut back, 9 bases at V and 1 base at J, with 15 bases in the middle.

This clone was seen a single time. J is TRBJ1-6 and V is TRBV2; unclear D gene. This CDR3 has 17 amino acids. Per germline, CDR1 SNHLY and CDR2 FYNNEI. Trimming removed 6 bases from V and 0 bases from J, with 15 bases in between. The CDR3 sequence is CASRAGGSDSYNSPLHF. DNA for the CDR3: TGTGCCAGCAGAGCAGGCGGCAGCGACTCCTATAATTCACCCCTCCACTTT. Looking up the rest from reference TRBV2 and TRBJ1-6 gives the full variable domain: EPEVTQTPSHQVTQMGQEVILRCVPISNHLYFYWYRQILGQKVEFLVSFYNNEISEKSEIFDDQFSVERPDGSNFTLKIRSTKLEDSAMYFCASRAGGSDSYNSPLHFGNGTRLTVT.

The V and J genes are TRBV2 and TRBJ2-1; 8 positions match TRBD1. Germline trimming cut 7 bases from V and 6 bases from J; bases unmatched to any gene: 5. CDR3 size: 13 residues. Germline V gene lookup returns CDR1 SNHLY and CDR2 FYNNEI. CDR3 region: CASKGQGPNEQFF. In DNA, the CDR3 is TGTGCCAGCAAAGGACAGGGTCCCAATGAGCAGTTCTTC.

The chain couples TRBV27 to TRBJ1-6; TRBD1 aligns across 7 bases. CDR3 size: 16 residues. Trimming took 5 bases from V and 11 from J; bases not matched to a gene: 15. Germline V gives CDR1 MNHEY, CDR2 SMNVEV (reference sequence). The CDR3 is CASSPRPTGRRPPLHF. The CDR3 coding sequence is TGTGCCAGCAGTCCGCGACCGACAGGGAGGAGGCCACCCCTCCACTTT.

The rearrangement links TRBV5-5 to TRBJ1-2; D remains unclear. The ends were cut back, 2 bases at V and 6 bases at J, with 8 bases in the middle. This CDR3 comprises 12 residues. In germline, CDR1 is SGHKS, CDR2 YYEKEE (reference sequence). This CDR3 reads CASSFRADGYTF. CDR3 in DNA: TGTGCCAGCAGCTTCCGAGCCGATGGCTACACCTTC.

The chain uses TRBV10-2 and TRBJ1-1; D gene ambiguous. This CDR3 has 14 residues. V gave up 6 bases and J gave up 1 base, with 12 bases separating them. Per the germline V gene, CDR1 is WSHSY and CDR2 is SAAADI. CDR3 in amino acids: CASSANLANTEAFF. In nucleotides, the CDR3 is TGCGCCAGCAGCGCTAACTTGGCGAACACTGAAGCTTTCTTT.

The chain recombines TRBV18 with TRBJ1-4; D is uncertain. The V and J ends lost 2 bases and 9 bases respectively, with 19 bases between them. Germline-derived CDR1 and CDR2 are KGHSH and LQKENI. The CDR3 sequence is 16 residues long. CDR3 sequence: CASSPSLGSVLQKLFF. The CDR3 region has the DNA TGTGCCAGCTCACCATCCTTAGGGTCGGTCCTGCAAAAACTGTTTTTT.

This chain uses TRBV4-3 with TRBJ2-2; D is tentatively TRBD1 or TRBD2 (5 bases each). The V and J ends lost 4 bases and 5 bases respectively, with 14 bases between them. This CDR3 has 15 amino acids. Looked up from germline, CDR1 is LGHNA and CDR2 is YSLEER. The CDR3 nucleotides are TGCGCCAGCAGCCCGGGGCTCGCCGGAACCGGGGAGCTGTTTTTT. Protein sequence: CASSPGLAGTGELFF.

This CDR3 is CAWSVLGPGLTEAFF. The CDR3 nucleotides read TGTGCCTGGAGTGTATTGGGCCCAGGGCTAACTGAAGCTTTCTTT. The chain uses TRBV30 and TRBJ1-1; TRBD1 is a possible D gene (5 bases). This CDR3 contains 15 residues. With 0 bases removed from V and 5 bases from J, the gap between germline ends came to 16 bases. Germline loops: CDR1 GTSNPN, CDR2 SVGIG (reference sequence).

The chain recombines TRBV28 with TRBJ1-4; no clear D gene. The CDR3 totals 14 residues. The V gene's germline CDR1 is MDHEN and CDR2 SYDVKM. Trimming cost V 5 bases and J 0 bases, with 7 bases left between them. The chain's CDR3 is CASSDKATNEKLFF. CDR3 DNA: TGTGCCAGCAGTGACAAAGCAACTAATGAAAAACTGTTTTTT.

The chain recombines TRBV7-9 with TRBJ2-6; D is perhaps TRBD1 or TRBD2 (6 bases each). The V gene's germline CDR1 is SEHNR and CDR2 FQNEAQ (reference sequence). V was shortened by 1 base and J by 0 bases, with 13 bases between the two germline ends. This CDR3 comprises 18 residues. CDR3 coding DNA: TGTGCCAGCAGCTTAGGCAGGGGACTCCTCTCTGGGGCCAACGTCCTGACTTTC. Translation: CASSLGRGLLSGANVLTF.

The rearrangement links TRBV9 to TRBJ1-5; possible D gene TRBD1, 5 bases. Germline V gene sequence: CDR1 SGDLS, CDR2 YYNGEE. Trimming shortened V by 4 bases and J by 2 bases, and 16 bases separated the two germline ends. The CDR3 has 16 residues. The CDR3, as DNA: TGTGCCAGCAGCCCCGGGGGGGGAGGCGGCAATCAGCCCCAGCATTTT. It specifies CASSPGGGGGNQPQHF.